A single sample gave rise to the 24 T cell receptor beta chains below, sequenced in a study of response to subunit inactivated influenza vaccine. Using its own MiXCR run on the RT-PCR reads, TCRdb lists one record per CDR3 protein. The table has some 800,000 distinct CDR3 sequences, roughly 20% seen once; the top ten hold 9.5% to 13%. Specimen: PBMCs from blood, collected more than 4 days after vaccination. These receptors were taken from a middle-aged man who received an inactivated influenza vaccine.

CDR3 in DNA: TGTGCCACCAGCGAACCGGGACCCGGGCAAGAGACCCAGTACTTC. Encoded protein: CATSEPGPGQETQYF. V usage is TRBV24-1 and J usage is TRBJ2-5; tentatively, D is TRBD1 or TRBD2 (5 bases each). V gave up 7 bases and J gave up 2 bases, with 16 bases separating them. Germline CDR1 KGHDR, CDR2 SFDVKD. The CDR3 extends over 15 amino acids.

V is TRBV5-5 and J is TRBJ2-5, with TRBD2 identical over 13 bases. After removal of 0 bases from V and 9 bases from J, the junction contained 11 bases not matched to a gene. CDR3 length: 17 residues. CDR1 and CDR2 from the germline V gene are SGHKS and YYEKEE (reference sequence). The DNA for the CDR3 is TGTGCCAGCAGCTTGGTCGGGACTAGCGGGACGAGCTCGGCCCAGTACTTC. Amino acid sequence: CASSLVGTSGTSSAQYF.

V usage is TRBV11-2 and J usage is TRBJ2-2, with 8 bases identical to TRBD2. V was pared by 0 bases and J by 6 bases, with 9 bases of the junction left unmatched. This CDR3 comprises 17 residues. Germline loops: CDR1 SGHAT, CDR2 FQNNGV. In nucleotides, the CDR3 is TGTGCCAGCAGCTTAGATGCCGGGACTAGTGTATCCGGGGAGCTGTTTTTT. It translates to CASSLDAGTSVSGELFF. The full variable domain, rest sourced from reference TRBV11-2 and TRBJ2-2, is EAGVAQSPRYKIIEKRQSVAFWCNPISGHATLYWYQQILGQGPKLLIQFQNNGVVDDSQLPKDRFSAERLKGVDSTLKIQPAKLEDSAVYLCASSLDAGTSVSGELFFGEGSRLTVL.

There are a few counts of this clonotype. The rearrangement links TRBV5-1 to TRBJ2-7; 11 bases map to TRBD1. This CDR3 has 16 amino acids. Losses at the gene ends were 2 bases for V and 2 bases for J; bases not matched to a gene: 6. The germline V gene encodes CDR1 SGHRS and CDR2 YFSETQ. This CDR3 is CASSFLPGQGAYEQYF. Written as DNA, the CDR3 is TGCGCCAGCAGCTTCCTACCGGGACAGGGGGCCTACGAGCAGTACTTC.

This clonotype was recorded at least ten times. This chain uses TRBV5-1 with TRBJ1-5, with D perhaps TRBD1 (5 bases). CDR3 length: 14 amino acids. Germline V gene data show CDR1 as SGHRS and CDR2 as YFSETQ. The germline V and J ends were trimmed by 0 bases and 7 bases, with 11 bases remaining between them. In nucleotides, the CDR3 is TGCGCCAGCAGCTTGGAGTCAGGGAGACAGCCCCAGCATTTT. Translated: CASSLESGRQPQHF.

The chain joins TRBV6-4 to TRBJ1-2; D is ambiguous. Trimming shortened V by 1 base and J by 4 bases, and 10 bases separated the two germline ends. The V gene's germline CDR1 is MRHNA and CDR2 SNTAGT. CDR3 length: 14 residues. The CDR3 is CASSDYGYGYGYTF. CDR3 sequence (DNA): TGTGCCAGCAGTGACTATGGTTATGGCTATGGCTACACCTTC.

This chain joins TRBV7-9 and TRBJ2-7; a possible D gene is TRBD1 (6 bases). The CDR3 length is 13 residues. Per germline, CDR1 SEHNR and CDR2 FQNEAQ (reference sequence). The ends were cut back, 5 bases at V and 3 bases at J, with 11 bases in the middle. The CDR3, as DNA: TGTGCCAGCAGCCAAAGACAGGACTACGAGCAGTACTTC. Translation: CASSQRQDYEQYF. Full variable domain (missing parts from reference TRBV7-9 and TRBJ2-7): DTGVSQNPRHKITKRGQNVTFRCDPISEHNRLYWYRQTLGQGPEFLTYFQNEAQLEKSRLLSDRFSAERPKGSFSTLEIQRTEQGDSAMYLCASSQRQDYEQYFGPGTRLTVT.

V is TRBV6-1 and J is TRBJ2-7, with 9 bases fitting TRBD1. The germline CDR1 and CDR2 sequences are MNHNS and SASEGT. V dropped 7 bases and J dropped 6; count of bases not matched to a gene: 10. There are 14 residues in the CDR3. CDR3 in amino acids: CASTMGQGWGEQYF. CDR3 in DNA: TGTGCCAGCACCATGGGACAGGGTTGGGGCGAGCAGTACTTC.

The chain links TRBV20-1 to TRBJ2-7, with D perhaps TRBD1 (5 bases). CDR3 length equals 15 residues. The germline gives CDR1 DFQATT, CDR2 SNEGSKA (reference sequence). The V end lost 0 bases, the J end lost 4 bases, and 16 bases lay between the germline ends. This chain's CDR3 is CSARDLATGRYEQYF. In nucleotides, the CDR3 is TGCAGTGCTAGAGATCTTGCAACAGGCCGTTACGAGCAGTACTTC.

The chain couples TRBV6-5 to TRBJ2-3; D might be TRBD1 (6 bases). Trimming took 1 base from V and 2 from J, leaving 19 bases between them. The CDR3 length is 18 residues. The germline gives CDR1 MNHEY, CDR2 SVGAGI. CDR3 DNA: TGTGCCAGCAGTTACTGGACGGGGACACAAAAGGACACAGATACGCAGTATTTT. It encodes CASSYWTGTQKDTDTQYF.

This clonotype was detected once. The chain is built from TRBV2 and TRBJ1-4; D not certain. V was cut by 7 bases and J by 3 bases, with 12 bases left in between. CDR1 and CDR2 (germline): SNHLY, FYNNEI. The CDR3 has 14 residues. The CDR3 loop reads CASTRPVPNEKLFF. The CDR3 nucleotides are TGTGCCAGCACAAGGCCCGTTCCTAATGAAAAACTGTTTTTT.

In this sample, this clonotype turned up many times. The chain joins TRBV7-2 to TRBJ1-2; TRBD1 matches at 9 bases. J was trimmed by 7 bases and V by 3 bases; bases with no gene match: 0. Per germline, CDR1 SGHTA and CDR2 FQGNSA. The CDR3 spans 12 residues. CDR3 protein: CASSLDRGGYTF. The CDR3 DNA reads TGTGCCAGCAGCTTGGACAGGGGTGGCTACACCTTC.

J is TRBJ1-2 and V is TRBV5-4; D might be TRBD1 (5 bases). CDR1 and CDR2 from the germline V gene are SGHNT and YYREEE (reference sequence). V was trimmed by 0 bases and J by 6 bases, leaving 12 bases between them. CDR3 length: 14 amino acids. CDR3 sequence (DNA): TGTGCCAGCAGCTTGGATTCCTCGGGGGATGGCTACACCTTC. It translates to CASSLDSSGDGYTF. Using reference TRBV5-4 and TRBJ1-2 for the parts outside the CDR3, the full variable domain is ETGVTQSPTHLIKTRGQQVTLRCSSQSGHNTVSWYQQALGQGPQFIFQYYREEENGRGNFPPRFSGLQFPNYSSELNVNALELDDSALYLCASSLDSSGDGYTFGSGTRLTVV.

This chain joins TRBV6-1 and TRBJ1-5; 9 bases line up with TRBD1. The V gene's germline CDR1 is MNHNS and CDR2 SASEGT. The junction had 11 bases not matched to a gene; V was cut back by 7 bases and J by 1 base. The CDR3 runs 17 residues. The CDR3 DNA reads TGTGCCAGCATGCGCCTGGACAGGGGACACAGCAATCAGCCCCAGCATTTT. Encoded protein: CASMRLDRGHSNQPQHF.

V is TRBV5-1 and J is TRBJ2-7, with D perhaps matching TRBD1 (6 bases). V was cut by 3 bases and J by 3 bases, with 13 bases left in between. The germline gives CDR1 SGHRS, CDR2 YFSETQ. This CDR3 is 14 amino acids long. CDR3 sequence (DNA): TGCGCCAGCAGCTCATCCGGACAGAACTACGAGCAGTACTTC. It yields the protein CASSSSGQNYEQYF.

This chain connects TRBV29-1 to TRBJ2-5; D is unclear. Trimming cost V 4 bases and J 1 base, with 7 bases left between them. The length of the CDR3 is 12 residues. Germline CDR1 SQVTM, CDR2 ANQGSEA. DNA for the CDR3: TGCAGCGTTGCTAAAGCCCAAGAGACCCAGTACTTC. As protein: CSVAKAQETQYF.

The rearrangement uses TRBV6-5 and TRBJ2-2, with D perhaps TRBD2 (6 bases). CDR1 is MNHEY and CDR2 is SVGAGI in the germline V gene. Trimming cost V 0 bases and J 4 bases, with 12 bases left between them. The CDR3 sequence is 16 residues long. CDR3 residues: CASSYSMGGGTGELFF. In DNA form, the CDR3 reads TGTGCCAGCAGTTACTCGATGGGGGGAGGCACCGGGGAGCTGTTTTTT.

This chain uses TRBV29-1 with TRBJ1-5, with TRBD1 matching 10 bases. V dropped 4 bases and J dropped 6; count of bases not matched to a gene: 3. The CDR3 consists of 13 residues. In germline, CDR1 is SQVTM, CDR2 ANQGSEA. The chain's CDR3 is CSVGQGALQPQHF. The CDR3 DNA is TGCAGCGTTGGACAGGGGGCTCTTCAGCCCCAGCATTTT.

This clonotype was picked up a small number of times. The chain links TRBV12-3 or TRBV12-4 to TRBJ1-1, with TRBD1 as a possible D gene (6 bases). The CDR3 loop spans 16 amino acids. The V gene lost 1 base and the J gene lost 1 base, with 13 bases spanning the gap. The chain's CDR3 is CASSLGGGRSNTEAFF. In DNA form, the CDR3 reads TGTGCCAGCAGTTTAGGGGGGGGCAGATCGAACACTGAAGCTTTCTTT.

The chain carries TRBV4-2 and TRBJ2-7; the D is unclear. CDR3 length equals 13 residues. Germline values: CDR1 LGHNA, CDR2 YNFKEQ. V was trimmed by 0 bases and J by 2 bases, leaving 5 bases between them. The DNA of the CDR3 is TGTGCCAGCAGCCAAGATTTTGCCTACGAGCAGTACTTC. This encodes CASSQDFAYEQYF.

J is TRBJ1-2 and V is TRBV5-1; the match to TRBD1 covers 10 bases. This CDR3 has 14 residues. Per germline, CDR1 SGHRS and CDR2 YFSETQ. Trimming took 4 bases from V and 6 from J; bases not matched to a gene: 6. This CDR3 reads CASSPGTGVHGYTF. The CDR3 DNA reads TGCGCCAGCAGCCCCGGGACAGGGGTTCATGGCTACACCTTC.

This clonotype occurred a few times. The chain employs TRBV21-1 and TRBJ2-7; the listed D gene, TRBD2, was not tested against the DNA. TRBV21-1 is annotated as a pseudogene. The CDR3 runs 17 residues. The CDR3 sequence: CASSKKDSGFSSYEQYF. The CDR3 bases are TGTGCCAGCAGCAAAAAAGACAGCGGGTTTAGCTCCTACGAGCAGTACTTC.

The CDR3 DNA reads as TGCAGTGTTGGAGGAGCGGGAACATACGAGCAGTACTTC. It translates to CSVGGAGTYEQYF. V and J are TRBV20-1 and TRBJ2-7, with TRBD2 matching 7 bases. There are 13 residues in the CDR3. Germline V lookup: CDR1 DFQATT, CDR2 SNEGSKA (reference sequence). J was trimmed by 4 bases and V by 7 bases; bases with no gene match: 10.

The CDR3 here is CASSLAPAGGQDTQYF. The CDR3 region has the DNA TGTGCCAGCAGCTTAGCGCCAGCGGGAGGGCAAGATACGCAGTATTTT. The chain carries TRBV7-2 and TRBJ2-3, with 10 bases matching TRBD2. The J segment lost 5 bases and the V segment lost 0 bases, leaving 5 bases of the junction unmatched. CDR3 length: 16 amino acids. Per the germline V gene, CDR1 is SGHTA and CDR2 is FQGNSA. The variable domain in full, completed from reference TRBV7-2 and TRBJ2-3, reads GAGVSQSPSNKVTEKGKDVELRCDPISGHTALYWYRQSLGQGLEFLIYFQGNSAPDKSGLPSDRFSAERTGGSVSTLTIQRTQQEDSAVYLCASSLAPAGGQDTQYFGPGTRLTVL.